The next 23 T cell receptor beta chains were all read from a single sample in a study of early T cells in non-severe SARS-CoV-2 infection. TCRdb called the 5' RACE reads again in MiXCR, with one record for every CDR3 protein. Of roughly 60,000 distinct CDR3 sequences listed, approximately 11% were seen once; the top ten hold just under 3%. Sequences were derived from whole blood, sampled at baseline. The receptors stem from an adult who was a healthcare worker with PCR-confirmed SARS-CoV-2 infection or an uninfected control (not recorded which).

The gene calls are TRBV5-1 and TRBJ2-3, with 8 bases identical to TRBD2. The CDR3 contains 16 residues. V lost 7 bases to trimming and J lost 3 bases; unmatched junction nucleotides: 13. Germline V gene sequence: CDR1 SGHRS, CDR2 YFSETQ. As DNA, the CDR3 is TGCGCCAGCTCACGGGAGGGAGGTCGTCTGACAGATACGCAGTATTTT. It translates to CASSREGGRLTDTQYF.

This clonotype was found a few times. V gene TRBV20-1 combines with J gene TRBJ2-1; TRBD2 agrees at 12 bases. V was pared by 4 bases and J by 7 bases, with 23 bases of the junction left unmatched. The length of the CDR3 is 20 residues. Germline CDR1 reads DFQATT; CDR2 reads SNEGSKA (reference sequence). CDR3 in DNA: TGCAGTGCTACCGCCGGACTAGCGGGGCATCAGATACCGCTATGGAATGAGCAGTTCTTC. This gives the protein CSATAGLAGHQIPLWNEQFF.

The J gene is TRBJ2-3, the V gene TRBV7-9; 7 nucleotides agree with TRBD1. J gave up 5 bases and V 4 bases, and 9 bases lay outside the gene matches. Germline V gives CDR1 SEHNR, CDR2 FQNEAQ (reference sequence). This CDR3 region has 15 residues. The CDR3 region is CASSSPEGAKDTQYF. The DNA for the CDR3 is TGTGCCAGCAGCTCTCCAGAGGGGGCGAAAGATACGCAGTATTTT.

The chain couples TRBV20-1 to TRBJ2-1; 7 nucleotides align to TRBD2. The CDR3 length is 14 residues. Trimming at V came to 0 bases and at J to 5 bases, leaving 4 bases not matched to a gene. The V gene's germline CDR1 is DFQATT and CDR2 SNEGSKA (reference sequence). CDR3 sequence reads: CSARDGGVHNEQFF. The CDR3 region has the DNA TGCAGTGCTAGAGATGGGGGGGTTCACAATGAGCAGTTCTTC.

This clonotype was counted only a few times. The rearrangement uses TRBV12-3 or TRBV12-4 and TRBJ1-1; 10 nucleotides align to TRBD1. The CDR3 length is 13 residues. V gave up 8 bases and J gave up 6 bases; unmatched junction bases: 6. The CDR3 DNA reads TGTGCCAGCGGACGACAGGGGGCGGCTGAAGCTTTCTTT. Residues: CASGRQGAAEAFF.

This rearrangement joins TRBV20-1 to TRBJ1-1, with D unresolved. The CDR3 totals 12 residues. V was trimmed by 3 bases and J by 1 base, leaving 6 bases between them. Germline CDR1 DFQATT, CDR2 SNEGSKA (reference sequence). The DNA for the CDR3 is TGCAGTGCTAGCCCATCGAACACTGAAGCTTTCTTT. This gives the protein CSASPSNTEAFF.

The chain employs TRBV4-1 and TRBJ1-6; the match to TRBD1 covers 9 bases. The CDR3 has 16 residues. Losses at the gene ends were 4 bases for V and 9 bases for J; bases not matched to a gene: 10. Looked up from germline, CDR1 is MGHRA and CDR2 is YSYEKL. CDR3 sequence reads: CASSLNTGGEGSPLHF. The CDR3 DNA is TGCGCCAGCAGCCTTAACACAGGGGGCGAAGGTTCACCCCTCCACTTT.

This clonotype was detected many times. V is TRBV20-1 and J is TRBJ1-2, with a tentative D call TRBD1 (5 bases). Germline CDR1 is DFQATT and CDR2 is SNEGSKA (reference sequence). The CDR3 loop spans 13 amino acids. Trimming pared 3 bases from V and 2 bases from J, leaving 10 bases between. CDR3 in DNA: TGCAGTGCTAGGGGGGGTCCCAACTATGGCTACACCTTC. Its protein is CSARGGPNYGYTF.

CDR3 protein: CASSIEDRNYGYTF. The CDR3, as DNA: TGTGCCAGTAGTATAGAAGACAGGAACTATGGCTACACCTTC. V is TRBV19 and J is TRBJ1-2; D is possibly TRBD1 (6 bases). V was trimmed by 0 bases and J by 2 bases, leaving 7 bases between them. The CDR3 is 14 amino acids. From germline, CDR1 is LNHDA and CDR2 SQIVND (reference sequence). The full variable domain, in which reference TRBV19 and TRBJ1-2 provide the parts outside the CDR3, is DGGITQSPKYLFRKEGQNVTLSCEQNLNHDAMYWYRQDPGQGLRLIYYSQIVNDFQKGDIAEGYSVSREKKESFPLTVTSAQKNPTAFYLCASSIEDRNYGYTFGSGTRLTVV.

The chain recombines TRBV19 with TRBJ1-5; D is uncertain. CDR1 and CDR2 from the germline V gene are LNHDA and SQIVND (reference sequence). V was shortened by 8 bases and J by 4 bases, with 6 bases between the two germline ends. The CDR3 loop spans 11 amino acids. In DNA form, the CDR3 reads TGTGCCAGTGGATCAAATCAGCCCCAGCATTTT. It is translated as CASGSNQPQHF.

The table lists this clonotype with a count of one. The chain couples TRBV9 to TRBJ1-5; a weak D match, TRBD1 (6 bases). CDR3 length equals 13 residues. Trimming took 5 bases from V and 11 from J, leaving 17 bases between them. Germline V gene data show CDR1 as SGDLS and CDR2 as YYNGEE. The CDR3 DNA reads as TGTGCCAGCAGTCAAGGGGGTCCCGGAGCCCAGCATTTT. Encoded protein: CASSQGGPGAQHF.

This clonotype occurred many times. The gene calls are TRBV11-1 and TRBJ1-2; D may be TRBD1 (6 bases). CDR1 SGHAT and CDR2 FQDESV come from the germline V gene (reference sequence). The CDR3 has 13 residues. V gave up 5 bases and J gave up 4 bases, with 11 bases separating them. CDR3 in DNA: TGTGCCAGCAGCCCTGGACAGACCTATGGCTACACCTTC. This gives the protein CASSPGQTYGYTF.

This clonotype turned up a few times. The V call is TRBV11-2, the J call TRBJ2-7; TRBD2 matches at 11 bases. V lost 3 bases, J lost 6 bases, and 19 bases stayed unmatched. Per germline, CDR1 SGHAT and CDR2 FQNNGV. The CDR3 loop spans 19 amino acids. The CDR3 nucleotides read TGTGCCAGCAGCTTGTCTAGCGGGGGGACCCGGGCGGCGGTTGGCGAGCAGTACTTC. Translated: CASSLSSGGTRAAVGEQYF.

The chain carries TRBV7-8 and TRBJ1-1; the match to TRBD1 covers 7 bases. Trimming cost V 3 bases and J 5 bases; bases outside gene matches: 6. Germline CDR1 reads SGHVS; CDR2 reads FQNEAQ. The length of the CDR3 is 14 residues. The CDR3 DNA follows: TGTGCCAGCAGCTTGGGATCGACAGGGACTGAAGCTTTCTTT. As protein: CASSLGSTGTEAFF.

This clonotype was picked up a small number of times. The rearrangement links TRBV11-2 to TRBJ2-3; 8 bases agree with TRBD2. CDR1 is SGHAT and CDR2 is FQNNGV in the germline V gene. The CDR3 covers 16 residues. The V and J ends lost 7 bases and 0 bases, in that order; junction bases with no gene match: 9. The CDR3 DNA is TGTGCCAGCACCGAACGACTAGCGCCTAGCACAGATACGCAGTATTTT. Translated, it gives CASTERLAPSTDTQYF.

The rearrangement links TRBV12-3 or TRBV12-4 to TRBJ2-7; TRBD1 or TRBD2 may be the D gene (5 bases each). The CDR3 loop spans 14 amino acids. Trimming left V 6 bases short and J 2 bases short, with 14 bases between. The CDR3 loop reads CASRTGTGTYEQYF. The CDR3 DNA reads as TGTGCCAGCAGGACCGGGACGGGGACCTACGAGCAGTACTTC.

The rearrangement links TRBV7-9 to TRBJ1-2, with D perhaps TRBD1 (6 bases). Germline V gene data show CDR1 as SEHNR and CDR2 as FQNEAQ (reference sequence). CDR3 length equals 14 residues. The ends were cut back, 5 bases at V and 7 bases at J, with 17 bases in the middle. The CDR3, as DNA: TGTGCCAGCAGCCCGCAGGGGAGGAGGAGTGGCTACACCTTC. Residues: CASSPQGRRSGYTF.

This clonotype appeared a few times. This chain links TRBV10-3 with TRBJ2-3, with TRBD1 identical over 8 bases. Germline V gene sequence: CDR1 ENHRY, CDR2 SYGVKD. CDR3 length: 15 amino acids. Trimming at V came to 5 bases and at J to 2 bases, leaving 6 bases not matched to a gene. The CDR3 is CAISRGQGYTDTQYF. CDR3 DNA: TGTGCCATCAGTCGCGGACAGGGTTACACAGATACGCAGTATTTT.

This clonotype was seen a few times. The chain joins TRBV12-3 or TRBV12-4 to TRBJ1-2; 12 bases are a match to TRBD1. CDR3 size: 15 residues. The V gene end was trimmed by 3 bases and the J gene end by 4 bases; junction bases not matched to a gene: 3. As DNA, the CDR3 is TGTGCCAGCAGTTTGGGGACAGGGGGCGTCTATGGCTACACCTTC. It yields the protein CASSLGTGGVYGYTF.

The chain recombines TRBV5-1 with TRBJ1-6; tentatively, D is TRBD1 (5 bases). The CDR3 spans 12 residues. Germline assignment: CDR1 SGHRS and CDR2 YFSETQ. V was cut by 3 bases and J by 9 bases, with 7 bases left in between. Written as DNA, the CDR3 is TGCGCCAGCAGCTCGGGACCTTCACCCCTCCACTTT. This encodes CASSSGPSPLHF.

In its sample, this clonotype was seen a few times. The J gene is TRBJ2-7, the V gene TRBV4-3, with D perhaps assigned TRBD1 or TRBD2 (6 bases each). The CDR3 is 16 amino acids. Germline lookup yields CDR1 LGHNA and CDR2 YSLEER. The germline V and J ends were trimmed by 1 base and 4 bases, with 17 bases remaining between them. As DNA, the CDR3 is TGCGCCAGCAGCCAAGGGGAGGACAGAGTGGGATACGAGCAGTACTTC. It is translated as CASSQGEDRVGYEQYF.

This clonotype occurred a few times. The gene calls are TRBV5-1 and TRBJ2-3; 7 nucleotides align to TRBD2. CDR1 and CDR2 (germline): SGHRS, YFSETQ. CDR3 length equals 15 residues. V lost 0 bases and J lost 0; bases outside the gene matches: 1. The CDR3 sequence is CASSLGRGSTDTQYF. Written as DNA, the CDR3 is TGCGCCAGCAGCTTGGGGCGGGGGAGCACAGATACGCAGTATTTT.

This sequence joins TRBV29-1 and TRBJ1-1, with no clear D. V shed 4 bases and J shed 1 base, with 10 bases lying between them. CDR1 is SQVTM, CDR2 ANQGSEA, per germline. CDR3 length equals 13 residues. CDR3 loop: CSVVGRGNTEAFF. CDR3 sequence (DNA): TGCAGCGTTGTAGGCCGTGGGAACACTGAAGCTTTCTTT.